This T cell receptor (beta chain) was captured by sequencing in a study of CD8+ T cells in alopecia areata. Across the study: Oral tofacitinib (5 to 10 mg twice daily) was administered to treated patients. Study results and caveats: Lesional tissue from the scalp (especially in alopecia totalis/universalis) showed higher clonality than normal scalp.

About this clone: Its antigen is currently unknown.

Treatment indicated: oral pan-JAK inhibitor, 5-10 mg twice daily. Collected material from alopecia areata patients comprised lesional scalp punch biopsies and peripheral blood. This CDR3 is built from 13 residues. V gave up 6 bases and J gave up 6 bases, with 14 bases separating them. Looked up from germline, CDR1 is SGHRS and CDR2 is YFSETQ. Investigators isolated RNA and reverse transcribed it into cDNA to act as the sequencing template. Produced via immunoSEQ multiplex PCR; TCRdb's table is partial and in-frame only. The table shows about 110,000 clones, with about 83% occurring only once. The J gene is TRBJ2-3, the V gene TRBV5-1, with D uncertain. Sequencing used CD8+ T cells sorted from blood, obtained at week 24, from a patient treated with tofacitinib. The sequence derives from a human donor with alopecia areata. CDR3 loop: CASMQSKLDTQYF. The CDR3 DNA follows: TGCGCCAGCATGCAGTCCAAGCTGGATACGCAGTATTTT.